One sample yielded the 31 T cell receptor beta chains listed below, sequenced in a study of shared clonotypes between healthy human individuals. Naive CD8 cells lacked CD45RO and underwent positive selection for CCR7, leaving out terminally differentiated effector memory CD45RA+ cells. Data came from immunoSEQ multiplex PCR; TCRdb stores just in-frame clones and leaves some out. The table has some 2,000,000 clones, about 95% seen once; the top ten hold more than 0.95%. Sequencing used naive CD8+ T cells sorted from blood. Receptors originate from a man in his late teens or twenties in good health.

The rearrangement uses TRBV19 and TRBJ2-7; D is undetermined. The germline CDR1 and CDR2 sequences are LNHDA and SQIVND (reference sequence). V was cut by 3 bases and J by 3 bases, with 12 bases left in between. This CDR3 contains 14 residues. The CDR3 DNA reads TGTGCCAGTAGTATCGGTTTATATAACTACGAGCAGTACTTC. It is translated as CASSIGLYNYEQYF.

V and J are TRBV4-1 and TRBJ2-1; tentative D call: TRBD2 (5 bases). V lost 0 bases, J lost 5 bases, and 14 bases lay in between. This CDR3 contains 16 residues. The germline V gene encodes CDR1 MGHRA and CDR2 YSYEKL. The CDR3 reads CASSQDRNLGDNEQFF. CDR3 nucleotide sequence: TGCGCCAGCAGCCAAGATCGGAACCTCGGGGACAATGAGCAGTTCTTC.

For the CDR3, the DNA is TGTGCCAGCAGTTTAGGACAGGGGCGCATTGAAGCTTTCTTT. Translation gives CASSLGQGRIEAFF. The chain is built from TRBV27 and TRBJ1-1; 9 nucleotides line up with TRBD1. The V gene end was trimmed by 2 bases and the J gene end by 7 bases; junction bases not matched to a gene: 5. This CDR3 is built from 14 residues. Germline assignment: CDR1 MNHEY and CDR2 SMNVEV (reference sequence).

This chain uses TRBV5-4 with TRBJ2-7; D call uncertain. This CDR3 is built from 15 residues. CDR1 SGHNT and CDR2 YYREEE come from the germline V gene (reference sequence). Trimming removed 0 bases from V and 7 bases from J, with 17 bases in between. The CDR3 nucleotides are TGTGCCAGCAGCTTGGCGTCCGGCGGACGCCAGGAGCAGTACTTC. This translates into CASSLASGGRQEQYF.

On this clone itself: Additional DNA sequences in this sample encode the identical CDR3. This chain joins TRBV9 and TRBJ2-7, with 7 bases matching TRBD1. The CDR3 spans 15 residues. Per the germline V gene, CDR1 is SGDLS and CDR2 is YYNGEE. J lost 2 bases, V lost 0 bases, and 5 bases had no gene match. The CDR3 coding sequence is TGTGCCAGCAGCGTAGGAGGGCAGGGGGCCTACGAGCAGTACTTC. Protein product: CASSVGGQGAYEQYF.

This sequence joins TRBV7-9 and TRBJ2-7; D remains unclear. Germline V gene data show CDR1 as SEHNR and CDR2 as FQNEAQ (reference sequence). The CDR3 loop spans 13 amino acids. Trimming took 5 bases from V and 0 from J, leaving 8 bases between them. CDR3 coding DNA: TGTGCCAGCAGCCCCCACTCCTCCTACGAGCAGTACTTC. Translation gives CASSPHSSYEQYF.

Details on this clone: This sample includes further DNA sequences coding for the same CDR3. The chain has TRBV13 and TRBJ1-1; D might be TRBD1 (5 bases). V gave up 0 bases and J gave up 5 bases, with 7 bases separating them. The CDR3 contains 13 residues. In germline, CDR1 is PRHDT, CDR2 FYEKMQ (reference sequence). In DNA, the CDR3 is TGTGCCAGCAGCTTAGGTGGGGGGACTGAAGCTTTCTTT. This codes for CASSLGGGTEAFF.

This chain uses TRBV7-9 with TRBJ2-7, with TRBD1 identical over 9 bases. This CDR3 has 14 amino acids. From germline, CDR1 is SEHNR and CDR2 FQNEAQ (reference sequence). The V and J ends lost 4 bases and 5 bases, in that order; junction bases with no gene match: 6. The CDR3 DNA follows: TGTGCCAGCAGCTCACCGGGACAGGGCCACGAGCAGTACTTC. Its protein product is CASSSPGQGHEQYF.

The chain has TRBV2 and TRBJ1-1; 9 bases are a match to TRBD1. The CDR3 contains 14 residues. Unmatched junction bases numbered 6, after V lost 4 bases and J lost 6 bases. Germline V gene data show CDR1 as SNHLY and CDR2 as FYNNEI. Here the CDR3 reads CASSGGQGIPEAFF. DNA of the CDR3: TGTGCCAGCAGTGGGGGACAGGGTATACCTGAAGCTTTCTTT.

The V and J genes are TRBV13 and TRBJ2-3; tentative D call: TRBD2 (5 bases). The CDR3 is made up of 16 amino acids. Per germline, CDR1 PRHDT and CDR2 FYEKMQ (reference sequence). Trimming removed 1 base at V and 0 bases at J, with 11 bases between. CDR3 in amino acids: CASSLDGVSSTDTQYF. CDR3 sequence (DNA): TGTGCCAGCAGCTTAGACGGGGTCTCTAGCACAGATACGCAGTATTTT. The whole variable domain, remainder taken from reference TRBV13 and TRBJ2-3, is AAGVIQSPRHLIKEKRETATLKCYPIPRHDTVYWYQQGPGQDPQFLISFYEKMQSDKGSIPDRFSAQQFSDYHSELNMSSLELGDSALYFCASSLDGVSSTDTQYFGPGTRLTVL.

The chain employs TRBV11-1 and TRBJ1-6, with D uncertain. This CDR3 has 16 residues. The germline V and J ends were trimmed by 1 base and 0 bases, with 7 bases remaining between them. Germline lookup yields CDR1 SGHAT and CDR2 FQDESV (reference sequence). The chain's CDR3 is CASSLGGSSYNSPLHF. CDR3 in DNA: TGTGCCAGCAGCTTAGGTGGCAGCTCCTATAATTCACCCCTCCACTTT.

The chain carries TRBV5-4 and TRBJ2-3; no clear D gene. Germline CDR1 and CDR2: SGHNT and YYREEE (reference sequence). The CDR3 sequence is 12 residues long. V was pared by 3 bases and J by 5 bases, with 7 bases between. As DNA, the CDR3 is TGTGCCAGCAGCTCAAATATAGATACGCAGTATTTT. Its translation is CASSSNIDTQYF.

The V and J genes are TRBV4-3 and TRBJ1-2; D gene ambiguous. This CDR3 has 16 amino acids. Germline lookup yields CDR1 LGHNA and CDR2 YSLEER. Trimming left V 0 bases short and J 4 bases short, with 15 bases between. This chain's CDR3 is CASSQDLNLGGYGYTF. Written as DNA, the CDR3 is TGCGCCAGCAGCCAAGATCTTAATCTAGGCGGCTATGGCTACACCTTC.

To note about this clone: Different DNA sequences within this sample yield the same CDR3. The chain couples TRBV14 to TRBJ2-3; unclear D gene. Germline CDR1 is SGHDN and CDR2 is FVKESK. The CDR3 length is 12 residues. V lost 1 base, J lost 6 bases, and 5 bases lay in between. Written as DNA, the CDR3 is TGTGCCAGCAGCCAAGGGACCGATACGCAGTATTTT. It codes for CASSQGTDTQYF. The full variable domain, completed using reference TRBV14 and TRBJ2-3, is EAGVTQFPSHSVIEKGQTVTLRCDPISGHDNLYWYRRVMGKEIKFLLHFVKESKQDESGMPNNRFLAERTGGTYSTLKVQPAELEDSGVYFCASSQGTDTQYFGPGTRLTVL.

This chain links TRBV7-9 with TRBJ2-4; D assignment may be TRBD1 or TRBD2 (5 bases each). Germline CDR1 is SEHNR and CDR2 is FQNEAQ (reference sequence). The CDR3 sequence is 15 residues long. Trimming shortened V by 5 bases and J by 4 bases, and 15 bases separated the two germline ends. The CDR3 DNA is TGTGCCAGCAGCCCGTTCCGGGACGGAAAAAACATTCAGTACTTC. The encoded protein is CASSPFRDGKNIQYF.

The CDR3 spells CSAPMNYEQYF. DNA of the CDR3: TGCAGTGCTCCGATGAACTACGAGCAGTACTTC. This chain uses TRBV20-1 with TRBJ2-7; the D is unclear. Trimming took 5 bases from V and 3 from J, leaving 8 bases between them. CDR1 and CDR2 (germline): DFQATT, SNEGSKA (reference sequence). The length of the CDR3 is 11 residues.

The chain recombines TRBV7-9 with TRBJ2-7; no clear D gene. V gave up 2 bases and J gave up 5 bases, with 13 bases separating them. From germline, CDR1 is SEHNR and CDR2 FQNEAQ (reference sequence). This CDR3 contains 14 residues. CDR3 residues: CASSLITIPDEQYF. In DNA, the CDR3 is TGTGCCAGCAGCTTAATCACGATCCCGGACGAGCAGTACTTC.

The gene calls are TRBV9 and TRBJ2-5; 7 nucleotides agree with TRBD2. This CDR3 has 17 amino acids. CDR1 is SGDLS and CDR2 is YYNGEE in the germline V gene. J gave up 2 bases and V 4 bases, and 14 bases lay outside the gene matches. The CDR3 DNA reads TGTGCCAGCAGCCCCCGCTGGGGGAGGGAAACACAAGAGACCCAGTACTTC. Translated: CASSPRWGRETQETQYF.

This chain connects TRBV6-5 to TRBJ1-2, with a weak D call TRBD1 (6 bases). V was trimmed by 5 bases and J by 8 bases, leaving 18 bases between them. The V gene's germline CDR1 is MNHEY and CDR2 SVGAGI. The CDR3 runs to 14 residues. In nucleotides, the CDR3 is TGTGCCAGCAGTGCAATAACAGGGTTTTCAGGCTACACCTTC. Encoded protein: CASSAITGFSGYTF.

The V call is TRBV5-1, the J call TRBJ1-1; 8 positions agree with TRBD1. The V gene's germline CDR1 is SGHRS and CDR2 YFSETQ. The ends lost 0 bases at V and 0 bases at J; junction bases unmatched: 1. This CDR3 region has 15 residues. The CDR3 DNA is TGCGCCAGCAGCTTGGTGGGACAGGTGAACACTGAAGCTTTCTTT. Protein sequence: CASSLVGQVNTEAFF.

On this clone: Other DNA sequences in this specimen translate into the identical CDR3. The genes are TRBV5-1 and TRBJ2-7, with TRBD1 matching 9 bases. The CDR3 has 12 residues. Germline CDR1 SGHRS, CDR2 YFSETQ. V dropped 3 bases and J dropped 6; count of bases not matched to a gene: 1. CDR3 residues: CASSWTGVEQYF. The CDR3 nucleotides read TGCGCCAGCAGCTGGACAGGGGTCGAGCAGTACTTC. Drawing the rest from reference TRBV5-1 and TRBJ2-7, the complete variable domain is KAGVTQTPRYLIKTRGQQVTLSCSPISGHRSVSWYQQTPGQGLQFLFEYFSETQRNKGNFPGRFSGRQFSNSRSEMNVSTLELGDSALYLCASSWTGVEQYFGPGTRLTVT.

The chain employs TRBV19 and TRBJ2-3, with 10 bases fitting TRBD2. Losses at the gene ends were 3 bases for V and 1 base for J; bases not matched to a gene: 1. Germline-derived CDR1 and CDR2 are LNHDA and SQIVND (reference sequence). This CDR3 region has 15 residues. In DNA, the CDR3 is TGTGCCAGTAGTATGACTAGCGGGCGCACAGATACGCAGTATTTT. This codes for CASSMTSGRTDTQYF.

This sequence joins TRBV4-3 and TRBJ2-2; 10 positions agree with TRBD2. Per germline, CDR1 LGHNA and CDR2 YSLEER. The CDR3 is 17 amino acids. V was clipped by 0 bases and J by 5 bases; unmatched bases: 6. CDR3 residues: CASSQDLELAGTGELFF. CDR3 coding DNA: TGCGCCAGCAGCCAAGATTTGGAACTAGCGGGAACCGGGGAGCTGTTTTTT.

This CDR3 reads CASSLTTLQYNEQFF. As DNA, the CDR3 is TGTGCCAGCAGTTTAACCACTCTACAATACAATGAGCAGTTCTTC. J is TRBJ2-1 and V is TRBV27; D unclear. V shed 2 bases and J shed 4 bases, with 12 bases lying between them. The CDR3 is made up of 15 amino acids. From germline, CDR1 is MNHEY and CDR2 SMNVEV (reference sequence).

As regards this clone: The sample contains more than one DNA sequence encoding this CDR3. In nucleotides, the CDR3 is TGTGCCAGCAGCTTAGCAGCCTACGAGCAGTACTTC. It translates to CASSLAAYEQYF. The chain links TRBV7-9 to TRBJ2-7; D not certain. Germline loops: CDR1 SEHNR, CDR2 FQNEAQ (reference sequence). The CDR3 contains 12 residues. The V and J ends lost 0 bases and 2 bases respectively, with 2 bases between them. Drawing the rest from reference TRBV7-9 and TRBJ2-7, the complete variable domain is DTGVSQNPRHKITKRGQNVTFRCDPISEHNRLYWYRQTLGQGPEFLTYFQNEAQLEKSRLLSDRFSAERPKGSFSTLEIQRTEQGDSAMYLCASSLAAYEQYFGPGTRLTVT.

About this clone: Other DNA sequences within the sample encode an identical CDR3. The chain joins TRBV9 to TRBJ2-2; perhaps D is TRBD1 or TRBD2 (5 bases each). The length of the CDR3 is 14 residues. Germline V gene sequence: CDR1 SGDLS, CDR2 YYNGEE. Trimming removed 0 bases at V and 5 bases at J, with 8 bases between. This CDR3 reads CASSVGGGTGELFF. Here the CDR3 DNA reads TGTGCCAGCAGCGTAGGTGGGGGTACCGGGGAGCTGTTTTTT.

The chain has TRBV6-1 and TRBJ2-3; maybe TRBD2 (5 bases). Germline-derived CDR1 and CDR2 are MNHNS and SASEGT. V was trimmed by 8 bases and J by 4 bases, leaving 16 bases between them. The CDR3 sequence is 14 residues long. The CDR3 DNA reads as TGTGCCAGCTCAAGCCCGGGGAGTGCAGATACGCAGTATTTT. It codes for CASSSPGSADTQYF.

This chain links TRBV9 with TRBJ2-7, with D perhaps assigned TRBD1 or TRBD2 (5 bases each). This CDR3 spans 16 amino acids. V gave up 4 bases and J gave up 1 base, with 18 bases separating them. CDR1 and CDR2 from the germline V gene are SGDLS and YYNGEE. The CDR3 loop is CASSPSSGTLSYEQYF. In DNA, the CDR3 is TGTGCCAGCAGCCCCTCTTCCGGGACGCTTTCCTACGAGCAGTACTTC.

This clone was detected once. The chain couples TRBV10-1 to TRBJ2-5; D is ambiguous. Per the germline V gene, CDR1 is WNHNN and CDR2 is SYGVQD (reference sequence). The CDR3 runs to 13 residues. Trimming removed 2 bases at V and 5 bases at J, with 9 bases between. For the CDR3, the DNA is TGCGCCAGCAGTGAGGACTTGGGGGAGACCCAGTACTTC. This gives the protein CASSEDLGETQYF.

The chain uses TRBV5-1 and TRBJ1-5, with a tentative D call TRBD1 (6 bases). The ends were cut back, 0 bases at V and 3 bases at J, with 10 bases in the middle. This CDR3 spans 15 amino acids. Germline loops: CDR1 SGHRS, CDR2 YFSETQ. CDR3 residues: CASSLAHRDNQPQHF. The CDR3 region has the DNA TGCGCCAGCAGCTTGGCCCACAGGGACAATCAGCCCCAGCATTTT.

The count of this clone is one. This chain uses TRBV27 with TRBJ2-5; 7 bases map to TRBD2. V shed 5 bases, J shed 2 bases, and the junction held 14 bases outside the gene matches. This CDR3 region has 17 residues. Germline CDR1 and CDR2: MNHEY and SMNVEV (reference sequence). The CDR3: CASSPNSLLALQETQYF. The DNA for the CDR3 is TGTGCCAGCAGTCCGAATTCTCTACTAGCGTTACAAGAGACCCAGTACTTC.